This entry lists 30 T cell receptor beta chains sequenced from one sample in a study of PD-1 blockade in classical Hodgkin lymphoma. Following autologous stem cell transplantation, relapse occurred in every patient, and exposure to brentuximab vedotin varied. The protocol was immunoSEQ multiplex PCR, while the TCRdb copy is restricted to in-frame clones and leaves out a portion. Altogether some 90,000 clones are present, nearly 95% being singletons, with the ten largest covering over 2%. The sequencing used peripheral blood mononuclear cells (PBMCs), collected before the second cycle of nivolumab. These receptors originate from a human donor with classical Hodgkin lymphoma.

The CDR3 DNA reads TGTGCCAGTAGTATGGGACAGTTCTACGAGCAGTACTTC. It translates to CASSMGQFYEQYF. The chain uses TRBV19 and TRBJ2-7; 7 positions match TRBD1. With V trimmed by 3 bases and J by 3 bases, 2 bases remained unmatched. Germline values: CDR1 LNHDA, CDR2 SQIVND (reference sequence). The CDR3 has 13 residues.

V and J are TRBV19 and TRBJ2-3; TRBD2 matches 9 bases. This CDR3 is built from 16 residues. Germline CDR1 LNHDA, CDR2 SQIVND (reference sequence). Germline trimming cut 5 bases from V and 4 bases from J; bases unmatched to any gene: 10. The CDR3 here is CASSPGLAFASDTQYF. In DNA, the CDR3 is TGTGCCAGTAGTCCGGGACTAGCATTTGCGTCAGATACGCAGTATTTT.

Only one count was recorded for this clone. The chain employs TRBV5-1 and TRBJ2-7, with D tentatively TRBD2 (5 bases). V was cut by 0 bases and J by 4 bases, with 20 bases left in between. In germline, CDR1 is SGHRS, CDR2 YFSETQ. This CDR3 is 17 amino acids long. The CDR3 sequence is CASSLVTDSDYRYEQYF. In DNA form, the CDR3 reads TGCGCCAGCAGCTTGGTCACAGATAGTGACTACCGGTACGAGCAGTACTTC.

This CDR3 reads CASSYPGNEQFF. The DNA of the CDR3 is TGTGCCAGCAGCTACCCCGGGAATGAGCAGTTCTTC. The chain links TRBV6-1 to TRBJ2-1; D is uncertain. Trimming cost V 6 bases and J 7 bases, with 10 bases left between them. CDR1 is MNHNS and CDR2 is SASEGT in the germline V gene. This CDR3 spans 12 amino acids.

The chain employs TRBV30 and TRBJ2-7; TRBD1 matches at 8 bases. This CDR3 is built from 14 residues. The V gene's germline CDR1 is GTSNPN and CDR2 SVGIG (reference sequence). The ends lost 5 bases at V and 6 bases at J; junction bases unmatched: 12. In DNA form, the CDR3 reads TGTGCCTGGGGACGGGACAGGCGGCCGGCCGAGCAGTACTTC. Its protein product is CAWGRDRRPAEQYF.

This clone has only one observation. V usage is TRBV29-1 and J usage is TRBJ2-7, with D possibly matching TRBD1 (6 bases). CDR1 is SQVTM and CDR2 is ANQGSEA in the germline V gene. The CDR3 loop spans 14 amino acids. The ends were cut back, 4 bases at V and 2 bases at J, with 15 bases in the middle. The CDR3 DNA follows: TGCAGCGTTGTTGGAGGAACAGGGACCTACGAGCAGTACTTC. Protein sequence: CSVVGGTGTYEQYF.

The rearrangement links TRBV6-6 to TRBJ2-1; the D is unclear. The V end lost 0 bases, the J end lost 0 bases, and 9 bases lay between the germline ends. The length of the CDR3 is 16 residues. The V gene's germline CDR1 is MNHNY and CDR2 SVGAGI (reference sequence). CDR3 in amino acids: CASSYSQVGSYNEQFF. The CDR3 DNA follows: TGTGCCAGCAGTTACTCGCAGGTTGGCTCCTACAATGAGCAGTTCTTC.

This chain joins TRBV10-3 and TRBJ2-2; 9 bases map to TRBD2. With 8 bases clipped from V and 3 bases from J, the junction kept 16 bases outside the gene matches. The CDR3 runs 18 residues. From germline, CDR1 is ENHRY and CDR2 SYGVKD. Written as DNA, the CDR3 is TGTGCCATCGGGGTAGCGGGAGTTGCGGGTAGTTACACCGGGGAGCTGTTTTTT. Translating gives CAIGVAGVAGSYTGELFF.

CDR3 amino acids: CASRKGQPYGYTF. The CDR3 nucleotides read TGTGCCAGCAGGAAAGGGCAGCCCTATGGCTACACCTTC. The chain joins TRBV5-5 to TRBJ1-2, with D unresolved. Germline CDR1 and CDR2: SGHKS and YYEKEE (reference sequence). The CDR3 sequence is 13 residues long. Trimming left V 5 bases short and J 4 bases short, with 12 bases between.

This clone has a single count. This chain uses TRBV28 with TRBJ2-7, with 8 bases lining up with TRBD2. The CDR3 extends over 12 amino acids. The germline V gene has CDR1 MDHEN and CDR2 SYDVKM. V was clipped by 8 bases and J by 3 bases; unmatched bases: 3. CDR3 bases: TGTGCCAGCGCGGGACTAGTCTACGAGCAGTACTTC. Translation: CASAGLVYEQYF. The full variable domain, with the rest looked up from reference TRBV28 and TRBJ2-7, is DVKVTQSSRYLVKRTGEKVFLECVQDMDHENMFWYRQDPGLGLRLIYFSYDVKMKEKGDIPEGYSVSREKKERFSLILESASTNQTSMYLCASAGLVYEQYFGPGTRLTVT.

This rearrangement joins TRBV7-9 to TRBJ2-1; D tentatively fits TRBD1 or TRBD2 (6 bases each). With 1 base removed from V and 1 base from J, the gap between germline ends came to 8 bases. The CDR3 contains 15 residues. CDR1 SEHNR and CDR2 FQNEAQ come from the germline V gene (reference sequence). As DNA, the CDR3 is TGTGCCAGCAGCTTAGGGAGGGGGTCCTACAATGAGCAGTTCTTC. It encodes CASSLGRGSYNEQFF. Based on the CDR3 plus reference TRBV7-9 and TRBJ2-1, the full variable domain is DTGVSQNPRHKITKRGQNVTFRCDPISEHNRLYWYRQTLGQGPEFLTYFQNEAQLEKSRLLSDRFSAERPKGSFSTLEIQRTEQGDSAMYLCASSLGRGSYNEQFFGPGTRLTVL.

This clone has just one count. The CDR3 DNA is TGTGCCAGCAGCTTGGTCTCGTCGCCCAGAGGGGAGACCCAGTACTTC. It encodes CASSLVSSPRGETQYF. The genes are TRBV5-6 and TRBJ2-5; D might be TRBD2 (5 bases). V lost 0 bases to trimming and J lost 5 bases, with 17 bases between them. CDR3 length: 16 amino acids. Looked up from germline, CDR1 is SGHDT and CDR2 is YYEEEE.

The chain links TRBV27 to TRBJ2-1; tentatively, D is TRBD1 (6 bases). The CDR3 runs 14 residues. Between the trimmed V and J ends, which lost 11 bases and 0 bases, there was a span of 14 bases. Germline V gene sequence: CDR1 MNHEY, CDR2 SMNVEV (reference sequence). CDR3 sequence (DNA): TGTGCCTCAGGGGACGTTGGCTCCTACAATGAGCAGTTCTTC. It is translated as CASGDVGSYNEQFF.

This clone came up once. The chain couples TRBV2 to TRBJ2-7; D call uncertain. From germline, CDR1 is SNHLY and CDR2 FYNNEI. The CDR3 runs to 14 residues. Trimming shortened V by 8 bases and J by 0 bases, and 14 bases separated the two germline ends. CDR3 in amino acids: CASSRDYSSYEQYF. CDR3 nucleotide sequence: TGTGCCAGCTCCAGAGATTATAGCTCCTACGAGCAGTACTTC. Combining the CDR3 with reference TRBV2 and TRBJ2-7 gives the whole variable domain EPEVTQTPSHQVTQMGQEVILRCVPISNHLYFYWYRQILGQKVEFLVSFYNNEISEKSEIFDDQFSVERPDGSNFTLKIRSTKLEDSAMYFCASSRDYSSYEQYFGPGTRLTVT.

The chain carries TRBV27 and TRBJ2-2, with D perhaps given as TRBD1 or TRBD2 (5 bases each). The CDR3 is 15 residues long. Germline V gene sequence: CDR1 MNHEY, CDR2 SMNVEV (reference sequence). V dropped 7 bases and J dropped 2 bases, with 14 bases sitting between them. The CDR3 DNA reads as TGTGCCAGCATGGTTGGGGACGGAAACACCGGGGAGCTGTTTTTT. Protein product: CASMVGDGNTGELFF.

The chain uses TRBV30 and TRBJ2-4; D is possibly TRBD1 (5 bases). CDR1 is GTSNPN and CDR2 is SVGIG in the germline V gene (reference sequence). Trimming shortened V by 5 bases and J by 0 bases, and 8 bases separated the two germline ends. The CDR3 length is 13 residues. CDR3 nucleotides: TGTGCCTGGGGTCAGGGAGCCAAAAACATTCAGTACTTC. It specifies CAWGQGAKNIQYF.

The chain uses TRBV18 and TRBJ1-2; 7 bases are shared with TRBD1. Germline lookup yields CDR1 KGHSH and CDR2 LQKENI. The V segment lost 2 bases and the J segment 8 bases; nucleotides outside the gene matches: 2. This CDR3 is built from 12 residues. This CDR3 reads CASSPDRDGYTF. The CDR3 DNA is TGTGCCAGCTCACCAGACAGGGACGGCTACACCTTC.

V and J are TRBV2 and TRBJ1-4; possibly TRBD1 for D (6 bases). The CDR3 has 11 amino acids. From germline, CDR1 is SNHLY and CDR2 FYNNEI. Trimming took off 8 bases at V and 11 bases at J, with 12 bases between the two ends. This CDR3 reads CASLRGQKLFF. The DNA for the CDR3 is TGTGCCAGCCTCAGGGGCCAGAAACTGTTTTTT. Combining the CDR3 with reference TRBV2 and TRBJ1-4 gives the whole variable domain EPEVTQTPSHQVTQMGQEVILRCVPISNHLYFYWYRQILGQKVEFLVSFYNNEISEKSEIFDDQFSVERPDGSNFTLKIRSTKLEDSAMYFCASLRGQKLFFGSGTQLSVL.

This clone came up once. The chain joins TRBV5-6 to TRBJ1-5, with 9 bases lining up with TRBD1. The V and J ends lost 2 bases and 3 bases, in that order; junction bases with no gene match: 3. There are 15 residues in the CDR3. CDR1 is SGHDT and CDR2 is YYEEEE in the germline V gene. The CDR3 is CASSLRDRVNQPQHF. The CDR3 bases are TGTGCCAGCAGCTTACGGGACAGGGTCAATCAGCCCCAGCATTTT.

The rearrangement joins TRBV7-9 to TRBJ1-1, with 7 bases lining up with TRBD1. With 5 bases clipped from V and 2 bases from J, the junction kept 14 bases outside the gene matches. Germline lookup yields CDR1 SEHNR and CDR2 FQNEAQ (reference sequence). This CDR3 is 17 amino acids long. The CDR3 is CASSRRTGGGFNTEAFF. The CDR3, as DNA: TGTGCCAGCAGCCGTAGGACAGGCGGGGGGTTTAACACTGAAGCTTTCTTT.

V usage is TRBV20-1 and J usage is TRBJ1-2; D gene unclear. The CDR3 extends over 11 amino acids. CDR1 DFQATT and CDR2 SNEGSKA come from the germline V gene (reference sequence). The ends were cut back, 5 bases at V and 8 bases at J, with 12 bases in the middle. As DNA, the CDR3 is TGCAGTGCTGGAGGTGGCGGGGGCTACACCTTC. Protein sequence: CSAGGGGGYTF.

The chain links TRBV23-1 to TRBJ2-3; D possibly corresponds to TRBD2 (5 bases). TRBV23-1 counts as an open reading frame of uncertain function. There are 19 residues in the CDR3. Trimming left V 11 bases short and J 0 bases short, with 30 bases between. The DNA for the CDR3 is TGCGCCCTCAGAACTCTTAAGGAGGCTCTACCCACTAGCACAGATACGCAGTATTTT. Amino acid sequence: CALRTLKEALPTSTDTQYF.

The V call is TRBV2, the J call TRBJ1-1; the match to TRBD1 covers 9 bases. The CDR3 is made up of 17 amino acids. From germline, CDR1 is SNHLY and CDR2 FYNNEI. V lost 5 bases, J lost 0 bases, and 10 bases stayed unmatched. DNA of the CDR3: TGTGCCAGCAGTCCACAACAGGGGGCCCTAATGAACACTGAAGCTTTCTTT. Translating it yields CASSPQQGALMNTEAFF.

The J gene is TRBJ2-1, the V gene TRBV9; D is perhaps TRBD2 (5 bases). The CDR3 consists of 17 residues. V lost 0 bases and J 5 bases, leaving 18 bases between the germline ends. Per germline, CDR1 SGDLS and CDR2 YYNGEE. For the CDR3, the DNA is TGTGCCAGCAGCGTAGCTACTAGACGACCCTCAAACAATGAGCAGTTCTTC. This translates into CASSVATRRPSNNEQFF.

This clone has just one count. V usage is TRBV19 and J usage is TRBJ2-1; D possibly corresponds to TRBD2 (6 bases). CDR1 is LNHDA and CDR2 is SQIVND in the germline V gene (reference sequence). The CDR3 has 18 residues. Trimming removed 3 bases at V and 3 bases at J, with 21 bases between. CDR3 DNA: TGTGCCAGTAGTATGTCCGAAGCATGGGGGGTTGACTACAATGAGCAGTTCTTC. Its translation: CASSMSEAWGVDYNEQFF.

The V and J genes are TRBV10-1 and TRBJ2-7; D possibly corresponds to TRBD2 (5 bases). This CDR3 contains 13 residues. Trimming shortened V by 0 bases and J by 6 bases, and 9 bases separated the two germline ends. The germline V gene has CDR1 WNHNN and CDR2 SYGVQD (reference sequence). The CDR3 protein is CASSESGVGEQYF. CDR3 in DNA: TGCGCCAGCAGTGAGTCCGGGGTGGGCGAGCAGTACTTC.

The chain employs TRBV5-4 and TRBJ2-6; a possible D gene is TRBD1 (6 bases). This CDR3 region has 19 residues. The V gene's germline CDR1 is SGHNT and CDR2 YYREEE (reference sequence). Trimming shortened V by 2 bases and J by 1 base, and 19 bases separated the two germline ends. The CDR3 sequence is CASSFPRAQGTSGANVLTF. In DNA, the CDR3 is TGTGCCAGCAGCTTCCCCCGGGCACAGGGAACGTCTGGGGCCAACGTCCTGACTTTC.

The chain is built from TRBV30 and TRBJ1-1; D is perhaps TRBD1 (6 bases). The CDR3 loop spans 13 amino acids. Trimming removed 2 bases from V and 11 bases from J, with 18 bases in between. Germline V CDR1 and CDR2: GTSNPN, SVGIG (reference sequence). The CDR3 region has the DNA TGTGCCTGGAGTCACGACAGGAGCAAGGGCGCTTTCTTT. This encodes CAWSHDRSKGAFF.

The V and J genes are TRBV4-1 and TRBJ2-3, with 7 bases aligning to TRBD2. Germline V gene data show CDR1 as MGHRA and CDR2 as YSYEKL. V shed 0 bases, J shed 5 bases, and the junction held 8 bases outside the gene matches. CDR3 length: 16 residues. The CDR3 here is CASSQERAGSGDTQYF. DNA of the CDR3: TGCGCCAGCAGCCAAGAACGAGCGGGAAGTGGAGATACGCAGTATTTT.

The chain carries TRBV5-1 and TRBJ1-3, with a tentative D call TRBD1 (5 bases). The CDR3 spans 15 residues. Trimming pared 0 bases from V and 4 bases from J, leaving 11 bases between. Germline V gene lookup returns CDR1 SGHRS and CDR2 YFSETQ. The CDR3 sequence: CASSLAGGIGNTIYF. The CDR3 DNA is TGCGCCAGCAGCTTGGCTGGGGGAATCGGAAACACCATATATTTT.